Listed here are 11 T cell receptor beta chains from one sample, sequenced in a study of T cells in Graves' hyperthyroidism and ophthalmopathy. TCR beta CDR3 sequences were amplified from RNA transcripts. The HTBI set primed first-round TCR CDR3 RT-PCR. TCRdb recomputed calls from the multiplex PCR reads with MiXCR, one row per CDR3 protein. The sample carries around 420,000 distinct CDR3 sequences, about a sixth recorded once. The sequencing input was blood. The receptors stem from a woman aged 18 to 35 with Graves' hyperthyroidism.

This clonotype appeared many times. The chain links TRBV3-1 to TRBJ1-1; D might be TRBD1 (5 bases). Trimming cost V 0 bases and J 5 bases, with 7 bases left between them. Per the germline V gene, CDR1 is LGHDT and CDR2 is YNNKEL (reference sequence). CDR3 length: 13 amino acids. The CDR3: CASSQEGETEAFF. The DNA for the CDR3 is TGTGCCAGCAGCCAAGAAGGGGAAACTGAAGCTTTCTTT.

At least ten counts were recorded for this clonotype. Written as DNA, the CDR3 is TGCGCCAGCAGCGGGGGACAAGCCAATGAGCAGTACTTC. Its protein is CASSGGQANEQYF. The J gene is TRBJ2-7, the V gene TRBV5-1; TRBD1 is a possible D gene (6 bases). From germline, CDR1 is SGHRS and CDR2 YFSETQ. Trimming took 4 bases from V and 7 from J, leaving 15 bases between them. The CDR3 loop spans 13 amino acids.

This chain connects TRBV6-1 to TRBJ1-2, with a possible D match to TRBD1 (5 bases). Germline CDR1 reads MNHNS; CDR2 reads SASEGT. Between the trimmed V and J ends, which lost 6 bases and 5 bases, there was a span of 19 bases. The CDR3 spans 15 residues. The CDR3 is CASSLNRGPLYGYTF. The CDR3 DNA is TGTGCCAGCAGCCTGAACCGGGGCCCATTATATGGCTACACCTTC.

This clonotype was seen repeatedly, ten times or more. CDR3 in amino acids: CSARTGGGNYEQYF. The CDR3 DNA reads as TGCAGTGCCCGGACAGGGGGCGGAAACTACGAGCAGTACTTC. The chain combines TRBV20-1 with TRBJ2-7; 11 nucleotides align to TRBD1. The V and J ends lost 6 bases and 3 bases, in that order; junction bases with no gene match: 7. CDR1 and CDR2 from the germline V gene are DFQATT and SNEGSKA (reference sequence). This CDR3 region has 14 residues.

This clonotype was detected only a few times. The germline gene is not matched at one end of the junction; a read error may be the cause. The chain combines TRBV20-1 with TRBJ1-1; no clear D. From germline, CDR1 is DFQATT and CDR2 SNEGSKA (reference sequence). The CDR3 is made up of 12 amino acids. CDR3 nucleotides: TGCAGTGCGTCCAGGCGGAACACTGAAGCTTCCTTT. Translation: CSASRRNTEASF.

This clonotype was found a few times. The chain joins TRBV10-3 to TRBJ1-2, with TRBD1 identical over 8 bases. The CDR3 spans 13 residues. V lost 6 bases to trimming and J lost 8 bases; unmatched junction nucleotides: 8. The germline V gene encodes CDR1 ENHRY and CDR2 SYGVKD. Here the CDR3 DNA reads TGTGCCATCAGACACCAGGGGGCGGAAGGCTACACCTTC. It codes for CAIRHQGAEGYTF.

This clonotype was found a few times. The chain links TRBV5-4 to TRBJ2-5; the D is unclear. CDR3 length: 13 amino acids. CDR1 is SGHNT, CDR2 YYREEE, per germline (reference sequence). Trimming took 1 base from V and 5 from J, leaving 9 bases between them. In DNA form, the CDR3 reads TGTGCCAGCAGCTTGATCCCCGGGGAGACCCAGTACTTC. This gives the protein CASSLIPGETQYF.

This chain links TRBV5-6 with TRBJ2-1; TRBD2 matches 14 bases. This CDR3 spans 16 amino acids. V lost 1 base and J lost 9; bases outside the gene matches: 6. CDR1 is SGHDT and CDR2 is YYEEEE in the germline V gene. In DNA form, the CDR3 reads TGTGCCAGCAGCTTGAGACTAGCGGGAGGGCTCGTTGAGCAGTTCTTC. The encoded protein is CASSLRLAGGLVEQFF.

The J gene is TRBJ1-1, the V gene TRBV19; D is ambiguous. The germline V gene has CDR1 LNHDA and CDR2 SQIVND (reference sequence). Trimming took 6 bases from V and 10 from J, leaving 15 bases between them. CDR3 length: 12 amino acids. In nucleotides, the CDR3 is TGTGCCAGTAGCCGATCGCGGAGTGGAGCTTTCTTT. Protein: CASSRSRSGAFF.

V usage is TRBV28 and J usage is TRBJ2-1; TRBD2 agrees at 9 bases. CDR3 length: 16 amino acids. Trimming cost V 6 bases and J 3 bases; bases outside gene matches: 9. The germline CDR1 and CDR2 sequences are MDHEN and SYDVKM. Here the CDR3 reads CASSSRLAAIYNEQFF. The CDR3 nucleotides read TGTGCCAGCAGCTCCAGACTAGCGGCAATCTACAATGAGCAGTTCTTC.

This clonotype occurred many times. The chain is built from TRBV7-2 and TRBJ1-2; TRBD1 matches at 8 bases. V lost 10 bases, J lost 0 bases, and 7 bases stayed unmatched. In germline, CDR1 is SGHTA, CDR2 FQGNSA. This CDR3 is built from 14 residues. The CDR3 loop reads CATRGRGTNYGYTF. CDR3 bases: TGTGCCACCAGGGGGCGGGGGACTAACTATGGCTACACCTTC.